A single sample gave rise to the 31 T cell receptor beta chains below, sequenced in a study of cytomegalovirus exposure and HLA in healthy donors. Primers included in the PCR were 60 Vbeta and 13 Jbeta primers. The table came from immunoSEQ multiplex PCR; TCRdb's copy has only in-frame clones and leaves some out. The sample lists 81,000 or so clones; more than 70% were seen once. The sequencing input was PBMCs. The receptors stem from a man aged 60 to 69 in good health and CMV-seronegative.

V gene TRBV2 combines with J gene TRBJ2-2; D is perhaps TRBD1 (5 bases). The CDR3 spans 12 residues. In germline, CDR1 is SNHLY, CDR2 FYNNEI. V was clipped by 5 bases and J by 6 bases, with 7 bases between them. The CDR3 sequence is CASSTGAGELFF. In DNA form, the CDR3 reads TGTGCCAGCAGTACAGGTGCCGGGGAGCTGTTTTTT.

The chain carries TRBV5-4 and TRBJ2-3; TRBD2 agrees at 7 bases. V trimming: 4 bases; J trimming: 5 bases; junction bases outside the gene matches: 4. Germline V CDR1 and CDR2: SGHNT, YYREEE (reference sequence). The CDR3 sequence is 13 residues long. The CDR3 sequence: CASSRTSVDTQYF. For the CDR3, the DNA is TGTGCCAGCAGCCGTACTAGCGTAGATACGCAGTATTTT.

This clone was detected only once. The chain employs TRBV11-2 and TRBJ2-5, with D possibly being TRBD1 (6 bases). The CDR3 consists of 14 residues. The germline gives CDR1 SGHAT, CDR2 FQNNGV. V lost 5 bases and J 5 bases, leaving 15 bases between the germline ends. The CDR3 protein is CASSKLTGMETQYF. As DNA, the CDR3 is TGTGCCAGCAGCAAATTAACAGGGATGGAGACCCAGTACTTC.

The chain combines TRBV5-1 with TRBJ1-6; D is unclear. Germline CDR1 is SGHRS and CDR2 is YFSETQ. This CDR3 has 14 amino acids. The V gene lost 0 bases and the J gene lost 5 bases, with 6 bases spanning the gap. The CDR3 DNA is TGCGCCAGCAGCTTGGCCGACAATAATTCACCCCTCCACTTT. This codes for CASSLADNNSPLHF.

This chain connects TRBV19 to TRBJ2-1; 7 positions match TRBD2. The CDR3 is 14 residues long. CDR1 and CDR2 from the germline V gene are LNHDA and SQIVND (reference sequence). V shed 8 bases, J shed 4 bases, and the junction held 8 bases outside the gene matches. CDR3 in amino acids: CASRPRGDYNEQFF. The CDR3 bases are TGTGCCAGTCGGCCCCGGGGGGATTACAATGAGCAGTTCTTC.

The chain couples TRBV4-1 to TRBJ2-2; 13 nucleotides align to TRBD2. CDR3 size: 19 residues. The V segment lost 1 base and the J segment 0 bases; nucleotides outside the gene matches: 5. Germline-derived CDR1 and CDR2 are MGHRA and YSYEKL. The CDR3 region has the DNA TGCGCCAGCAGCCAAGCAGGGGGACTAGCGGGGACGAACACCGGGGAGCTGTTTTTT. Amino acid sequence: CASSQAGGLAGTNTGELFF.

The CDR3 DNA reads TGTGCCAGCAGCCCAAAGGAGCTAGCGGGGTTCACAGATACGCAGTATTTT. Protein: CASSPKELAGFTDTQYF. The chain has TRBV7-9 and TRBJ2-3, with 9 bases identical to TRBD2. Germline V gives CDR1 SEHNR, CDR2 FQNEAQ (reference sequence). The CDR3 totals 17 residues. The J segment lost 2 bases and the V segment lost 5 bases, leaving 11 bases of the junction unmatched.

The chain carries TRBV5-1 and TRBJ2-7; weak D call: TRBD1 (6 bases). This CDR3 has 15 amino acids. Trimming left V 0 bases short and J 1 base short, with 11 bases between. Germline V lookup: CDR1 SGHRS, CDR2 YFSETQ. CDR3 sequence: CASSLAAGVSYEQYF. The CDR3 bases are TGCGCCAGCAGCTTGGCCGCAGGGGTGTCCTACGAGCAGTACTTC.

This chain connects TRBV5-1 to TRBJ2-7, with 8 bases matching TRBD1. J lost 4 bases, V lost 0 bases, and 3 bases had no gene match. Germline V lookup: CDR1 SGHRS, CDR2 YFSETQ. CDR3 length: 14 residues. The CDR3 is CASSLDRGSYEQYF. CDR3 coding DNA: TGCGCCAGCAGCTTGGACAGGGGGAGTTACGAGCAGTACTTC.

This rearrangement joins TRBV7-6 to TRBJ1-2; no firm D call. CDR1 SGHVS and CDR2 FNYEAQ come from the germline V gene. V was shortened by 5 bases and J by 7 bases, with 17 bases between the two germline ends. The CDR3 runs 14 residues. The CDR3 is CASSPEIGAIGYTF. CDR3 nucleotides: TGTGCCAGCAGCCCAGAGATCGGAGCGATTGGCTACACCTTC.

The CDR3 DNA is TGTGCCAGCAGTGGATCTTGGACTAGGGCTGAAGCTTTCTTT. It is translated as CASSGSWTRAEAFF. The J gene is TRBJ1-1, the V gene TRBV6-1; D remains ambiguous. Germline V lookup: CDR1 MNHNS, CDR2 SASEGT. V lost 4 bases to trimming and J lost 6 bases, with 15 bases between them. CDR3 length: 14 residues.

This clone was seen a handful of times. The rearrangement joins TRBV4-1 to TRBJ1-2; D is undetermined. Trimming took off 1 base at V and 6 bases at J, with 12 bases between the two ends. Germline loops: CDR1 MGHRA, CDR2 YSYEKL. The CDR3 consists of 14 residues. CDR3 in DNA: TGCGCCAGCAGCCAAGGACGGAGGGAGCATGGCTACACCTTC. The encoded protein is CASSQGRREHGYTF.

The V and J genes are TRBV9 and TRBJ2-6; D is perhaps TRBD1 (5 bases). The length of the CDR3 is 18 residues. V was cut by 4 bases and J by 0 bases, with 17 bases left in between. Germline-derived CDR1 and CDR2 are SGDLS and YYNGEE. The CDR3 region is CASSPVQGYVSGANVLTF. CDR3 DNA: TGTGCCAGCAGCCCCGTGCAGGGATACGTCTCTGGGGCCAACGTCCTGACTTTC.

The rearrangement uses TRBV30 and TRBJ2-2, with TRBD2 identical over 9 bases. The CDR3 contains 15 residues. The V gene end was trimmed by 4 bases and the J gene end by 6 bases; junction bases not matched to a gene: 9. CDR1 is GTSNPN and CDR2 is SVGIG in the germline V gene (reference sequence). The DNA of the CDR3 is TGTGCCTGGACCGGCGGGGGGGTGGTGGCCGGGGAGCTGTTTTTT. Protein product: CAWTGGGVVAGELFF.

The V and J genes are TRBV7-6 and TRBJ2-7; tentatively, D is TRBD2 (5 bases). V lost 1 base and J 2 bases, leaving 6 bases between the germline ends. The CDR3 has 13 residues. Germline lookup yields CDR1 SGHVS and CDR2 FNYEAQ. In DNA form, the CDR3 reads TGTGCCAGCAGCTTAGGGGAGACCTACGAGCAGTACTTC. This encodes CASSLGETYEQYF.

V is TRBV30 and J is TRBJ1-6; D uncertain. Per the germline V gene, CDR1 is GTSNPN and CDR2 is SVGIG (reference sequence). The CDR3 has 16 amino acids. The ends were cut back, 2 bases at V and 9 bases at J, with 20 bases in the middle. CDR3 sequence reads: CAWSPGRSPEGSPLHF. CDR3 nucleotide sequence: TGTGCCTGGAGTCCCGGTCGGAGCCCCGAGGGTTCACCCCTCCACTTT.

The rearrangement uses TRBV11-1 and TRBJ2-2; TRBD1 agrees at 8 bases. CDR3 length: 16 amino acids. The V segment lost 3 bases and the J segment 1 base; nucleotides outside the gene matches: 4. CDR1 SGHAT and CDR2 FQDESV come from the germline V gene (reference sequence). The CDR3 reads CASSFFRGRNTGELFF. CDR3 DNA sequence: TGTGCCAGCAGCTTTTTCAGGGGGCGGAACACCGGGGAGCTGTTTTTT.

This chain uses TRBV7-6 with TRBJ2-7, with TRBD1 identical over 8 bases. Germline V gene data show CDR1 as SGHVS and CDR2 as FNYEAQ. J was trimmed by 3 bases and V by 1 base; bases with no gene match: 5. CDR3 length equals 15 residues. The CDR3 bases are TGTGCCAGCAGCTTAGAGGCAGGGGGCATCTACGAGCAGTACTTC. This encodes CASSLEAGGIYEQYF.

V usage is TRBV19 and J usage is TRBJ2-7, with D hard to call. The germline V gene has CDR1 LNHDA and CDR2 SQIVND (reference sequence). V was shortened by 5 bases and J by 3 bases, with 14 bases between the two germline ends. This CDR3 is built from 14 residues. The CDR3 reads CASSEGGRIYEQYF. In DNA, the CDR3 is TGTGCCAGTAGTGAAGGTGGCAGGATCTACGAGCAGTACTTC.

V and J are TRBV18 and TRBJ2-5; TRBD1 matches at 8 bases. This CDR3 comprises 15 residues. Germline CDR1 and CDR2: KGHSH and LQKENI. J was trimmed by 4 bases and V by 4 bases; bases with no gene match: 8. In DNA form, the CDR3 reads TGTGCCAGCTCACACGACACAGGGGGTAGAGAGACCCAGTACTTC. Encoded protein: CASSHDTGGRETQYF.

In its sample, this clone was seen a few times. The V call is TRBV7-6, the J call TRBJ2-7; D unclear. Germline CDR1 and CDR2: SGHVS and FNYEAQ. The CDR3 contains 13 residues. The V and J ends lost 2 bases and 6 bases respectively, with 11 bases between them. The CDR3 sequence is CASSLSSDGEQYF. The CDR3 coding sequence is TGTGCCAGCAGCTTATCCAGTGATGGCGAGCAGTACTTC.

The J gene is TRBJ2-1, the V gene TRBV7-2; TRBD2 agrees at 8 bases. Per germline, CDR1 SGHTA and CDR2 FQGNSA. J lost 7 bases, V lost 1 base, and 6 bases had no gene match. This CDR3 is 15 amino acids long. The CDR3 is CASSLEGGGRNEQFF. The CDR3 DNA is TGTGCCAGCAGCTTAGAGGGCGGGGGGAGGAATGAGCAGTTCTTC.

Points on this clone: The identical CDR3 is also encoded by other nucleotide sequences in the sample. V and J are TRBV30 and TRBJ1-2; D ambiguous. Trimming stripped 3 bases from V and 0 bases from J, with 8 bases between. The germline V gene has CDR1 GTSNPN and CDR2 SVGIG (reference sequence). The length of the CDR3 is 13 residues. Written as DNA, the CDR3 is TGTGCCTGGAGCCGCGGGGCTAACTATGGCTACACCTTC. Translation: CAWSRGANYGYTF.

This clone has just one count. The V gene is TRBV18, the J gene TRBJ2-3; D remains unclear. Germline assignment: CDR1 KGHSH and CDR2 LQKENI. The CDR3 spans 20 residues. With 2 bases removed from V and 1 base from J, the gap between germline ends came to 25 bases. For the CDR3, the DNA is TGTGCCAGCTCACCAGTTGACACCCAATATGTACTTTCGGGCACAGATACGCAGTATTTT. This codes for CASSPVDTQYVLSGTDTQYF.

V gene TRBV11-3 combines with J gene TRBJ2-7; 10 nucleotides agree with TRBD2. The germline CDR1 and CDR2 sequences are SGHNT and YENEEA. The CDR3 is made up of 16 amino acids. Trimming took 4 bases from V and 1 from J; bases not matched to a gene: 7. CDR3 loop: CASSSGLADPSYEQYF. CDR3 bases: TGTGCCAGCAGCTCCGGACTAGCGGACCCATCCTACGAGCAGTACTTC.

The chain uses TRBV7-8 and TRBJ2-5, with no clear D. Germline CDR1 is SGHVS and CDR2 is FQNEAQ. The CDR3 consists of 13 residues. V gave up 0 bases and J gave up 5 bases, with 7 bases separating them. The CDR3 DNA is TGTGCCAGCAGCTTAGCGTTCTTCGAGACCCAGTACTTC. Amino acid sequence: CASSLAFFETQYF.

CDR3 residues: CASSQDEGPDEQFF. The CDR3 DNA follows: TGCGCCAGCAGCCAAGATGAGGGTCCAGATGAGCAGTTCTTC. The chain links TRBV4-1 to TRBJ2-1; tentative D call: TRBD2 (5 bases). Deletions cut 0 bases from V and 8 bases from J, with 11 bases between. The CDR3 loop spans 14 amino acids. The germline V gene encodes CDR1 MGHRA and CDR2 YSYEKL.

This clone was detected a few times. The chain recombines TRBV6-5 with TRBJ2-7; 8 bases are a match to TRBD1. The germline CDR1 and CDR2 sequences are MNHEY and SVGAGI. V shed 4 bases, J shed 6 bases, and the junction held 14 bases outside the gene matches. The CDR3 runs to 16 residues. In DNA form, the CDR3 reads TGTGCCAGCAGTTTAGATTATGACAGGGGCCTGATCGAGCAGTACTTC. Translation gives CASSLDYDRGLIEQYF.

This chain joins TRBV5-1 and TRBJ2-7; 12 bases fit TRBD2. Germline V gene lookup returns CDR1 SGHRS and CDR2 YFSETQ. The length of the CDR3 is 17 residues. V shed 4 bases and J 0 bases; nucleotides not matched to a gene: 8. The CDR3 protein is CASSPRTSGTSSYEQYF. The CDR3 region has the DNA TGCGCCAGCAGCCCTCGGACTAGCGGGACCAGCTCCTACGAGCAGTACTTC.

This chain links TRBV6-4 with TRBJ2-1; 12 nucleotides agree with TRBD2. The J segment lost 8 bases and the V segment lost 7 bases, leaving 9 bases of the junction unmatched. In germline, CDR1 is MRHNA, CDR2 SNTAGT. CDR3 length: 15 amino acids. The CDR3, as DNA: TGTGCCAGCACCGAGTGGACTAGCGGGGCATATGAGCAGTTCTTC. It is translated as CASTEWTSGAYEQFF.

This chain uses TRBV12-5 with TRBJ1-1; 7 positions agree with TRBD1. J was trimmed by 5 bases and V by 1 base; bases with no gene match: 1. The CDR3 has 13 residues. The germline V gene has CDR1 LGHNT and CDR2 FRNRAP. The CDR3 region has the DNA TGTGCTAGTGGTTTGGGCAGGGGGACTGAAGCTTTCTTT. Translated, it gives CASGLGRGTEAFF.